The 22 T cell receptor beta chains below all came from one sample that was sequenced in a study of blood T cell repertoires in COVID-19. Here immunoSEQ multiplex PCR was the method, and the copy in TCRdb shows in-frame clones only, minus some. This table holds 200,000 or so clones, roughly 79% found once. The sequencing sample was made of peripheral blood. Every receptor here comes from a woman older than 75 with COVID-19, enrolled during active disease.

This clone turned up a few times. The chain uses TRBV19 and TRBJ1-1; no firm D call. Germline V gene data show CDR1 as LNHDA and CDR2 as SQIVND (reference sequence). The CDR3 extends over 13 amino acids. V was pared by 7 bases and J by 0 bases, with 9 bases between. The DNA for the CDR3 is TGTGCCAGTAATTTAGCGGTGAACACTGAAGCTTTCTTT. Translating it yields CASNLAVNTEAFF.

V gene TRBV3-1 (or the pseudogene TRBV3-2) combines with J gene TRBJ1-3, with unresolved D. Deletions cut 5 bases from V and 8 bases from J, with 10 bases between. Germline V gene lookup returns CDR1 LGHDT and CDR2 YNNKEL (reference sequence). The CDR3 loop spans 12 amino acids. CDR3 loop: CASSYSQDTIYF. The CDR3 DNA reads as TGTGCCAGCAGCTACTCCCAGGACACCATATATTTT.

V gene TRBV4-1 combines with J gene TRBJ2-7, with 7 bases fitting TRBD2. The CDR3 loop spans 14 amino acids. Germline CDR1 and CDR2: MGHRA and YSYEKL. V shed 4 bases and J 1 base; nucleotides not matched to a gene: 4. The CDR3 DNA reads TGCGCCAGCAGCCTATCTAGCGGTTCCTACGAGCAGTACTTC. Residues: CASSLSSGSYEQYF.

CDR3 nucleotides: TGTGCCATCAGTGAGCCGGGACAGCCGTACCAAGAGACCCAGTACTTC. Protein: CAISEPGQPYQETQYF. The chain joins TRBV10-3 to TRBJ2-5, with 7 bases matching TRBD1. The CDR3 length is 16 residues. Germline assignment: CDR1 ENHRY and CDR2 SYGVKD. V gave up 2 bases and J gave up 0 bases; unmatched junction bases: 6.

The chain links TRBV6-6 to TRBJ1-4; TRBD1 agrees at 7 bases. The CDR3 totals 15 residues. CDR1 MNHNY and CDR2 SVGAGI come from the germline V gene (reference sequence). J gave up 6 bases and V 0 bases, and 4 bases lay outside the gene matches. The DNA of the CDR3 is TGTGCCAGCAGTTACTCGAACGACAGGGATGAAAAACTGTTTTTT. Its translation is CASSYSNDRDEKLFF.

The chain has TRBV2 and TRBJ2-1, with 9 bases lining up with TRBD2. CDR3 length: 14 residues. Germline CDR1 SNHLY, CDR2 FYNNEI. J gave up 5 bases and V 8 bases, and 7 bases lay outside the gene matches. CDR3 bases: TGTGCCAGCGGAGTAGCGGGAGTTAACAATGAGCAGTTCTTC. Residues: CASGVAGVNNEQFF.

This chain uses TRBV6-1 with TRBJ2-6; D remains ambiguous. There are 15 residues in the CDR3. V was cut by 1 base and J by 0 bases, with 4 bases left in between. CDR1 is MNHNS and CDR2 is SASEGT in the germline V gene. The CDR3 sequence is CASSEVYSGANVLTF. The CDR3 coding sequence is TGTGCCAGCAGTGAAGTGTACTCTGGGGCCAACGTCCTGACTTTC.

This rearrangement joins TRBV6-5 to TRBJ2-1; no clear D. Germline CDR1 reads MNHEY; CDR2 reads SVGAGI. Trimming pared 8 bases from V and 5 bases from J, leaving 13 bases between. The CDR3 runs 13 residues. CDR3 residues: CASGETGHNEQFF. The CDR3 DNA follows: TGTGCCAGCGGAGAAACGGGTCACAATGAGCAGTTCTTC.

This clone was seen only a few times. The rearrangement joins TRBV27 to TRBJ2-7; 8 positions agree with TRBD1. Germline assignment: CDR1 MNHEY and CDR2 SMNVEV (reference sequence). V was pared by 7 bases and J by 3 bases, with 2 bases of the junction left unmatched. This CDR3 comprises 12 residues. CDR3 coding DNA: TGTGCCAGCAAGGGACAGGACTACGAGCAGTACTTC. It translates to CASKGQDYEQYF.

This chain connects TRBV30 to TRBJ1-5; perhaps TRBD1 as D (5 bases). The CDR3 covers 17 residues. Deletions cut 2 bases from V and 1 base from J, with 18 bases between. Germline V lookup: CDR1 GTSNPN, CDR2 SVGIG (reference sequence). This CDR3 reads CAWSPRRGSVSNQPQHF. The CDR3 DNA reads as TGTGCCTGGAGTCCCCGAAGGGGTAGTGTGAGCAATCAGCCCCAGCATTTT.

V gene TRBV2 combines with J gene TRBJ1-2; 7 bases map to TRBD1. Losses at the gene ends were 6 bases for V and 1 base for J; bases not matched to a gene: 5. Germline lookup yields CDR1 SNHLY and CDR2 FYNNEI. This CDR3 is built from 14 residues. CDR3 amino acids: CASRTGQNNYGYTF. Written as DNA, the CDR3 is TGTGCCAGCAGAACGGGACAGAATAACTATGGCTACACCTTC.

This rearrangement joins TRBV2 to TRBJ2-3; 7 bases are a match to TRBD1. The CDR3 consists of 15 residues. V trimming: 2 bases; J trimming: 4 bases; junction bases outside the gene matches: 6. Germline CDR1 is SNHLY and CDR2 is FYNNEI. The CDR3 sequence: CASSERGQGADTQYF. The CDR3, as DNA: TGTGCCAGCAGTGAAAGGGGGCAGGGGGCAGATACGCAGTATTTT. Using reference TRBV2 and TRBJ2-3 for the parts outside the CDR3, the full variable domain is EPEVTQTPSHQVTQMGQEVILRCVPISNHLYFYWYRQILGQKVEFLVSFYNNEISEKSEIFDDQFSVERPDGSNFTLKIRSTKLEDSAMYFCASSERGQGADTQYFGPGTRLTVL.

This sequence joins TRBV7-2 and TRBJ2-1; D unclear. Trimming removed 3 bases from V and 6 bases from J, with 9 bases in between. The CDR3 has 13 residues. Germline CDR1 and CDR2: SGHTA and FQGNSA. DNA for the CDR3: TGTGCCAGCAGCTTTGTTCAGATCAATGAGCAGTTCTTC. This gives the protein CASSFVQINEQFF.

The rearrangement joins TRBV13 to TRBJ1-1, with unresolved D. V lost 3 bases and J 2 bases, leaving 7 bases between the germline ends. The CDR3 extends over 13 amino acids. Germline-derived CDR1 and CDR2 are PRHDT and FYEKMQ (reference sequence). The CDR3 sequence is CASSFRLNTEAFF. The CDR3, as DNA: TGTGCCAGCAGCTTCCGACTTAACACTGAAGCTTTCTTT.

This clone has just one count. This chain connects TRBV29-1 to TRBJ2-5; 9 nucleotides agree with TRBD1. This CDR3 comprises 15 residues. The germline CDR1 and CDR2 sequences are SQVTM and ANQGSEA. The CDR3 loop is CTGTGLGFPQETQYF. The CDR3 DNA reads TGCACCGGGACAGGGCTCGGATTTCCTCAAGAGACCCAGTACTTC.

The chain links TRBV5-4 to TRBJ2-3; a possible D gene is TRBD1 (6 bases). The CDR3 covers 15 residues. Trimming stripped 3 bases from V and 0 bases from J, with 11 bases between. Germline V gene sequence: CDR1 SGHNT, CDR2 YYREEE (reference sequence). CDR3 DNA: TGTGCCAGCAGCTCTGGGACAATAAGCACAGATACGCAGTATTTT. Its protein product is CASSSGTISTDTQYF. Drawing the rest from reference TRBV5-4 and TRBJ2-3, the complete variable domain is ETGVTQSPTHLIKTRGQQVTLRCSSQSGHNTVSWYQQALGQGPQFIFQYYREEENGRGNFPPRFSGLQFPNYSSELNVNALELDDSALYLCASSSGTISTDTQYFGPGTRLTVL.

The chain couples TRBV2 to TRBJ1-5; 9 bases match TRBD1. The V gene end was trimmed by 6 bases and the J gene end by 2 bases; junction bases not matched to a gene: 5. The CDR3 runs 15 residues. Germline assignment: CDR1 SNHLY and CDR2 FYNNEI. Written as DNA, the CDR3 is TGTGCCAGCAGCGAGACAGGGGGAGGCAATCAGCCCCAGCATTTT. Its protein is CASSETGGGNQPQHF.

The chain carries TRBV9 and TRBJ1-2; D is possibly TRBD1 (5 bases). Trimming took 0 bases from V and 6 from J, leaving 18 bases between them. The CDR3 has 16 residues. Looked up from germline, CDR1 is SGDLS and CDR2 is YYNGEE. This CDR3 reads CASSVEVWGGGDGYTF. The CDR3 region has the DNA TGTGCCAGCAGCGTAGAAGTCTGGGGCGGGGGAGATGGCTACACCTTC. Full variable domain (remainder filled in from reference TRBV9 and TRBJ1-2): DSGVTQTPKHLITATGQRVTLRCSPRSGDLSVYWYQQSLDQGLQFLIQYYNGEERAKGNILERFSAQQFPDLHSELNLSSLELGDSALYFCASSVEVWGGGDGYTFGSGTRLTVV.

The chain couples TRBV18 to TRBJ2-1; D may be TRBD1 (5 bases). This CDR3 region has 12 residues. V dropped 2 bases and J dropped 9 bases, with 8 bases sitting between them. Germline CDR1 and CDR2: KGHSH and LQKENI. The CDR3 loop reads CASSPGAFEQFF. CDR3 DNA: TGTGCCAGCTCACCAGGGGCCTTTGAGCAGTTCTTC.

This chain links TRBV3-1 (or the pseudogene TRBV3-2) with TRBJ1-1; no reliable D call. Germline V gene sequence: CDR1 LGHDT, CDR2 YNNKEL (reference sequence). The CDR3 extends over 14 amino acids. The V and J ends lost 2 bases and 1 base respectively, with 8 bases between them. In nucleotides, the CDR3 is TGTGCCAGCAGCCAAATGGCCAGGAACACTGAAGCTTTCTTT. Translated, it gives CASSQMARNTEAFF.

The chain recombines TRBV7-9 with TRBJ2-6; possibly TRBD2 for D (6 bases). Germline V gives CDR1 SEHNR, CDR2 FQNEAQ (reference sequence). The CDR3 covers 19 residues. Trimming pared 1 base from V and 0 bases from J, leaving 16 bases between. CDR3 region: CASSLGGDPLNSGANVLTF. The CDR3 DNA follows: TGTGCCAGCAGCTTAGGGGGGGACCCATTAAACTCTGGGGCCAACGTCCTGACTTTC.

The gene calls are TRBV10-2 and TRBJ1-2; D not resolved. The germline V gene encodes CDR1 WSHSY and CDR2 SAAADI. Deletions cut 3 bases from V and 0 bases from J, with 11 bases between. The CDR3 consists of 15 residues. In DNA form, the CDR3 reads TGCGCCAGCAGTGATCCCCCGCAGACTAACTATGGCTACACCTTC. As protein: CASSDPPQTNYGYTF.